These T cell receptor beta chains were read from a single sample in a study of Graves' ophthalmopathy and Graves' hyperthyroidism. One entry per CDR3 protein results from TCRdb running MiXCR on the multiplex PCR reads. The sample yields roughly 600,000 distinct CDR3 sequences, under 40% seen once. Sequencing input: peripheral blood or thyroid tissue (not recorded which). Receptors were obtained from an adult man with Graves' hyperthyroidism. The CDR3 runs from the conserved cysteine through the conserved F or W. The order of the fields is D gene, CDR3 length, J gene, clone size, V gene, CDR3 protein, CDR3 DNA. The D gene is left open where the match is weak. For some rows the clone size is stated as once, few or many, or as a class when expanded; others skip it.

d_call: TRBD1; cdr3_length: 12; j_call: TRBJ1-1; clone_size: -; v_call: TRBV10-3; cdr3_aa: CAIGQGSIEAFF; cdr3_nt: TGTGCCATCGGACAGGGGTCAATAGAAGCTTTCTTT
d_call: -; cdr3_length: 17; j_call: TRBJ2-5; clone_size: many; v_call: TRBV6-1; cdr3_aa: CASSYSAFEGDQETQYF; cdr3_nt: TGTGCCAGCAGTTACTCCGCCTTCGAGGGAGACCAAGAGACCCAGTACTTC
d_call: -; cdr3_length: 14; j_call: TRBJ2-7; clone_size: -; v_call: TRBV5-6; cdr3_aa: CASSYWGRTYEQYF; cdr3_nt: TGTGCCAGCAGCTACTGGGGTAGGACCTACGAGCAGTACTTC
d_call: -; cdr3_length: 15; j_call: TRBJ2-1; clone_size: -; v_call: TRBV7-3; cdr3_aa: CASSLAGGNRNEQFF; cdr3_nt: TGTGCCAGCAGCTTAGCAGGCGGGAACAGGAATGAGCAGTTCTTC
d_call: -; cdr3_length: 14; j_call: TRBJ2-2; clone_size: many; v_call: TRBV4-1; cdr3_aa: CASSARQGNGELFF; cdr3_nt: TGCGCCAGCAGCGCCAGGCAGGGAAACGGGGAGCTGTTTTTT
d_call: -; cdr3_length: 11; j_call: TRBJ2-7; clone_size: -; v_call: TRBV7-9; cdr3_aa: CASSLVHEQYF; cdr3_nt: TGTGCCAGCAGCTTGGTCCACGAGCAGTACTTC
d_call: -; cdr3_length: 17; j_call: TRBJ1-1; clone_size: few; v_call: TRBV19; cdr3_aa: CASSIRELGGFHTEAFF; cdr3_nt: TGTGCCAGTAGTATACGGGAGCTAGGGGGGTTTCACACTGAAGCTTTCTTT
d_call: TRBD1; cdr3_length: 16; j_call: TRBJ2-6; clone_size: once; v_call: TRBV12-3/TRBV12-4; cdr3_aa: CASTWTGSAGANVLTF; cdr3_nt: TGTGCCAGCACCTGGACAGGGTCTGCTGGGGCCAACGTCCTGACTTTC
d_call: TRBD1; cdr3_length: 15; j_call: TRBJ2-7; clone_size: many; v_call: TRBV6-6; cdr3_aa: CASSYPGQGTDEQYF; cdr3_nt: TGTGCCAGCAGTTACCCAGGACAGGGGACGGACGAGCAGTACTTC
d_call: TRBD1; cdr3_length: 14; j_call: TRBJ1-2; clone_size: -; v_call: TRBV29-1; cdr3_aa: CSGLGQGGNYGYTF; cdr3_nt: TGCAGCGGACTGGGACAGGGGGGAAACTATGGCTACACCTTC
d_call: -; cdr3_length: 14; j_call: TRBJ2-2; clone_size: many; v_call: TRBV10-3; cdr3_aa: CAISLGKNTGELFF; cdr3_nt: TGTGCCATCAGTCTGGGGAAAAACACCGGGGAGCTGTTTTTT
d_call: -; cdr3_length: 14; j_call: TRBJ2-5; clone_size: many; v_call: TRBV7-2; cdr3_aa: CASSLDGRGETQYF; cdr3_nt: TGTGCCAGCAGCTTAGATGGGAGAGGGGAGACCCAGTACTTC
d_call: -; cdr3_length: 12; j_call: TRBJ1-3; clone_size: -; v_call: TRBV10-3; cdr3_aa: CASPSSGNTIYF; cdr3_nt: TGTGCCTCCCCAAGCTCTGGAAACACCATATATTTT
d_call: -; cdr3_length: 15; j_call: TRBJ1-1; clone_size: -; v_call: TRBV10-3; cdr3_aa: CASSQEFHTNTEAFF; cdr3_nt: TGTGCCAGCTCCCAAGAATTTCACACGAACACTGAAGCTTTCTTT
d_call: -; cdr3_length: 15; j_call: TRBJ1-1; clone_size: few; v_call: TRBV9; cdr3_aa: CASSPGDGGNTEAFF; cdr3_nt: TGTGCCAGCAGCCCCGGGGACGGCGGGAACACTGAAGCTTTCTTT
d_call: -; cdr3_length: 14; j_call: TRBJ1-5; clone_size: -; v_call: TRBV19; cdr3_aa: CAWSIGRSNQPQHF; cdr3_nt: TGTGCCTGGAGTATTGGGCGGAGCAATCAGCCCCAGCATTTT
d_call: -; cdr3_length: 13; j_call: TRBJ2-6; clone_size: few; v_call: TRBV30; cdr3_aa: CAWIASGANVLTF; cdr3_nt: TGTGCCTGGATCGCCTCTGGGGCCAACGTCCTGACTTTC
d_call: -; cdr3_length: 17; j_call: TRBJ2-6; clone_size: many; v_call: TRBV4-1; cdr3_aa: CASSQEARISGANVLTF; cdr3_nt: TGCGCCAGCAGCCAAGAGGCTAGGATCTCTGGGGCCAACGTCCTGACTTTC